The 7 T cell receptor beta chains below come from one sample, sequenced in a study of T cells in Graves' hyperthyroidism and ophthalmopathy. The investigators amplified TCR beta CDR3 regions from RNA transcripts. RT-PCR in the first round (using the HTBI primer set) targeted the TCR CDR3. TCRdb analysed the multiplex PCR reads with MiXCR anew, one entry per CDR3 protein. Altogether 350,000 to 400,000 distinct CDR3 sequences are present, 15% to 20% being singletons, with the ten largest covering 3.7%. Material: blood. The receptors were gathered from a woman aged 18 to 35 with Graves' hyperthyroidism.

This clonotype showed up many times. J is TRBJ1-3 and V is TRBV15, with D unclear. From germline, CDR1 is LNHNV and CDR2 YYDKDF (reference sequence). The CDR3 runs to 16 residues. Trimming cost V 5 bases and J 4 bases, with 18 bases left between them. DNA of the CDR3: TGTGCCACCAGCCGAGGGAGGGTCTTGAGAGGAAACACCATATATTTT. This sequence encodes CATSRGRVLRGNTIYF.

The chain carries TRBV12-3 or TRBV12-4 and TRBJ2-7; 8 bases agree with TRBD2. Trimming took 8 bases from V and 2 from J; bases not matched to a gene: 8. The CDR3 totals 14 residues. In nucleotides, the CDR3 is TGTGCCAGCCTCCTGGCGGGGGGAGCCTACGAGCAGTACTTC. This translates into CASLLAGGAYEQYF.

This clonotype was detected ten times or more. This rearrangement joins TRBV30 to TRBJ2-2; D is perhaps TRBD2 (6 bases). Deletions cut 0 bases from V and 6 bases from J, with 14 bases between. The CDR3 loop spans 15 amino acids. The germline V gene has CDR1 GTSNPN and CDR2 SVGIG (reference sequence). The CDR3 DNA follows: TGTGCCTGGAGTGTAACGGGGACTCGCGCCGGGGAGCTGTTTTTT. Translating gives CAWSVTGTRAGELFF.

The CDR3 spells CASSRTGALGTEAFF. The CDR3 coding sequence is TGTGCCAGTAGTCGAACCGGGGCGCTGGGCACTGAAGCTTTCTTT. The chain links TRBV19 to TRBJ1-1, with a tentative D call TRBD1 (5 bases). The V and J ends lost 5 bases and 4 bases respectively, with 17 bases between them. The CDR3 covers 15 residues. The germline CDR1 and CDR2 sequences are LNHDA and SQIVND (reference sequence).

The V call is TRBV27, the J call TRBJ2-7; D is unresolved. V was cut by 1 base and J by 5 bases, with 15 bases left in between. The CDR3 is 15 amino acids. The germline V gene has CDR1 MNHEY and CDR2 SMNVEV (reference sequence). CDR3 sequence reads: CASSLFSDSPNEQYF. For the CDR3, the DNA is TGTGCCAGCAGTTTATTTTCCGATTCGCCAAACGAGCAGTACTTC.

This clonotype was observed at least ten times. The rearrangement joins TRBV5-1 to TRBJ1-1; unclear D gene. Germline V gene data show CDR1 as SGHRS and CDR2 as YFSETQ. V dropped 4 bases and J dropped 2 bases, with 15 bases sitting between them. This CDR3 is 15 amino acids long. CDR3 DNA sequence: TGCGCCAGCAGCACAATCCCATCCGCTAACACTGAAGCTTTCTTT. Amino acid sequence: CASSTIPSANTEAFF. The full variable domain, its missing parts supplied by reference TRBV5-1 and TRBJ1-1, is KAGVTQTPRYLIKTRGQQVTLSCSPISGHRSVSWYQQTPGQGLQFLFEYFSETQRNKGNFPGRFSGRQFSNSRSEMNVSTLELGDSALYLCASSTIPSANTEAFFGQGTRLTVV.

Concerning this clonotype: Because it lacks the conserved phenylalanine or tryptophan at the end, this CDR3 is likely a read error. Because the CDR3's place on the DNA is in doubt, the DNA is left out and the CDR3 is given as listed by TCRdb. The chain couples TRBV6-5 to TRBJ1-2; the D call in the table, TRBD1, was not verified against the DNA. Looked up from germline, CDR1 is MNHEY and CDR2 is SVGAGI. From its first to its last residue, the CDR3 has 12 amino acids. The CDR3 reads CASSWQGDGYTY.